This T cell receptor (beta chain) was identified during a study of early T cells in non-severe SARS-CoV-2 infection. About the research overall: Sequencing used unsorted whole-blood bulk RNA, so chains lack pairing.

Overall study results and limits: Private and CD4 specificities were missed by VDJdb matching, which favored anti-spike CD8 responses.

Between the trimmed V and J ends, which lost 1 base and 2 bases, there was a span of 9 bases. This CDR3 is 14 amino acids long. Germline CDR1 reads SEHNR; CDR2 reads FQNEAQ (reference sequence). As regards this clonotype: Its antigen is as yet unknown.

Individual cDNA molecules each received unique molecular identifiers attached to them. TCRdb recomputed calls from the 5' RACE reads with MiXCR, one row per CDR3 protein. This table has roughly 29,000 distinct CDR3 sequences, 5% to 6.5% appearing once. This clonotype originated in an adult who was a healthcare worker with PCR-confirmed SARS-CoV-2 infection or an uninfected control (not recorded which). Specimen: whole blood, collected at baseline. The chain recombines TRBV7-9 with TRBJ2-7; D is unclear. The CDR3 nucleotides read TGTGCCAGCAGCTTAGAAGCTGGGCCCTACGAGCAGTACTTC. It codes for CASSLEAGPYEQYF.